A selection of T cell receptor beta chains follows, all from one sample in a study of T cell responses to AZD1222 COVID-19 vaccine. Data came from immunoSEQ multiplex PCR; TCRdb stores just in-frame clones and leaves some out. The sample carries some 150,000 clones, roughly nine tenths recorded once. Specimen: peripheral blood, collected after recovery from COVID-19. Every receptor here comes from an adult who had recovered from COVID-19. The CDR3 runs from the conserved cysteine through the conserved F or W. D genes are given only for firm matches. Not every row has a clone size; where given, it reads once, few, many or a size class.

D: .; size: few; V: TRBV5-1; J: TRBJ2-5; CDR3: CASSAVGRGETQYF; DNA: TGCGCCAGCAGCGCAGTGGGACGCGGAGAGACCCAGTACTTC
D: .; size: .; V: TRBV5-1; J: TRBJ1-1; CDR3: CASSLAIGQMNTEAFF; DNA: TGCGCCAGCAGCTTGGCCATAGGACAGATGAACACTGAAGCTTTCTTT
D: .; size: .; V: TRBV25-1; J: TRBJ1-1; CDR3: CASERAHLQVRRTEAFF; DNA: TGTGCCAGCGAGAGGGCCCACTTACAGGTGAGGAGAACTGAAGCTTTCTTT
D: TRBD1; size: .; V: TRBV6-5; J: TRBJ1-5; CDR3: CASSYDRGNQPQHF; DNA: TGTGCCAGCAGTTACGACAGGGGCAATCAGCCCCAGCATTTT
D: TRBD2; size: .; V: TRBV19; J: TRBJ2-3; CDR3: CASSPTSGGAADTQYF; DNA: TGTGCCAGTAGTCCCACTAGCGGGGGGGCGGCAGATACGCAGTATTTT
D: .; size: .; V: TRBV7-3; J: TRBJ1-2; CDR3: CASSLTPGDAYGYTF; DNA: TGTGCCAGCAGCTTAACTCCCGGGGACGCCTATGGCTACACCTTC
D: TRBD1; size: .; V: TRBV9; J: TRBJ2-1; CDR3: CASSVDGTGTYNEQFF; DNA: TGTGCCAGCAGCGTAGATGGGACAGGGACCTACAATGAGCAGTTCTTC
D: TRBD1; size: .; V: TRBV5-1; J: TRBJ2-6; CDR3: CASSLIPSDRAAGANVLTF; DNA: TGCGCCAGCAGCTTGATACCTAGTGACAGGGCAGCTGGGGCCAACGTCCTGACTTTC
D: TRBD1; size: .; V: TRBV5-4; J: TRBJ2-7; CDR3: CASSLGIDREYEQYF; DNA: TGTGCCAGCAGCTTGGGGATTGACAGGGAGTACGAGCAGTACTTC
D: TRBD1; size: .; V: TRBV7-2; J: TRBJ2-3; CDR3: CASRPGQATDTQYF; DNA: TGTGCCAGCAGACCCGGACAGGCCACAGATACGCAGTATTTT
D: .; size: .; V: TRBV7-9; J: TRBJ2-1; CDR3: CASSLVGPARDNEQFF; DNA: TGTGCCAGCAGCTTAGTAGGTCCCGCCCGGGACAATGAGCAGTTCTTC
D: .; size: .; V: TRBV6-5; J: TRBJ1-6; CDR3: CASKQGRGLNSPLHF; DNA: TGTGCCAGCAAACAAGGACGGGGCCTTAATTCACCCCTCCACTTT
D: .; size: .; V: TRBV12-3/TRBV12-4; J: TRBJ2-7; CDR3: CASSLYGEQYF; DNA: TGTGCCAGCAGTTTATACGGCGAGCAGTACTTC
D: .; size: .; V: TRBV5-1; J: TRBJ1-6; CDR3: CASRVGDAGNSPLHF; DNA: TGCGCCAGCAGGGTGGGCGACGCCGGAAATTCACCCCTCCACTTT
D: TRBD1; size: few; V: TRBV5-4; J: TRBJ1-2; CDR3: CASRPGQGFYGYTF; DNA: TGTGCCAGCAGACCGGGACAGGGGTTCTATGGCTACACCTTC
D: .; size: .; V: TRBV6-4; J: TRBJ2-7; CDR3: CARGGRAYEQYF; DNA: TGTGCCAGGGGGGGGCGGGCCTACGAGCAGTACTTC
D: TRBD2; size: .; V: TRBV7-9; J: TRBJ2-3; CDR3: CASSSRRLTSGGNTDTQYF; DNA: TGTGCCAGCAGCTCAAGGAGATTAACTAGCGGGGGCAACACAGATACGCAGTATTTT
D: .; size: once; V: TRBV27; J: TRBJ2-3; CDR3: CASRSVVDTQYF; DNA: TGTGCCAGCAGATCAGTTGTGGATACGCAGTATTTT
D: .; size: .; V: TRBV4-1; J: TRBJ1-4; CDR3: CASSLNEEWTNEKLFF; DNA: TGCGCCAGCAGCCTAAACGAGGAGTGGACTAATGAAAAACTGTTTTTT
D: .; size: .; V: TRBV19; J: TRBJ2-6; CDR3: CASSPQGSGANVLTF; DNA: TGTGCCAGTAGTCCCCAGGGTTCAGGGGCCAACGTCCTGACTTTC
D: TRBD1; size: .; V: TRBV12-3/TRBV12-4; J: TRBJ1-2; CDR3: CASSPTGVGYTF; DNA: TGTGCCAGCAGCCCGACAGGGGTTGGCTACACCTTC
D: .; size: .; V: TRBV6-2/TRBV6-3; J: TRBJ2-7; CDR3: CASSLPLAGRHEQYF; DNA: TGTGCCAGCAGCCTTCCCCTGGCAGGGAGGCACGAGCAGTACTTC
D: .; size: .; V: TRBV15; J: TRBJ2-4; CDR3: CATSRDLREGVQYF; DNA: TGTGCCACCAGCAGAGATCTGAGGGAGGGGGTTCAGTACTTC
D: .; size: once; V: TRBV11-1; J: TRBJ1-4; CDR3: CASSPTGHGNEKLFF; DNA: TGTGCCAGCAGCCCAACAGGGCATGGGAATGAAAAACTGTTTTTT
D: .; size: .; V: TRBV2; J: TRBJ1-5; CDR3: CASSEVEGYQPQHF; DNA: TGTGCCAGCAGTGAGGTTGAGGGCTATCAGCCCCAGCATTTT
D: .; size: .; V: TRBV28; J: TRBJ2-1; CDR3: CASRKPNRPANEQFF; DNA: TGTGCCAGCAGAAAACCAAATCGGCCGGCCAATGAGCAGTTCTTC
D: .; size: .; V: TRBV7-9; J: TRBJ1-3; CDR3: CASSAPDRTIYF; DNA: TGTGCCAGCAGCGCCCCGGACCGCACCATATATTTT
D: .; size: .; V: TRBV6-5; J: TRBJ1-4; CDR3: CASSRQVQEKLFF; DNA: TGTGCCAGCAGTAGACAGGTCCAGGAAAAACTGTTTTTT
D: .; size: .; V: TRBV6-5; J: TRBJ2-3; CDR3: CASSRTWRGTDTQYF; DNA: TGTGCCAGCAGTAGGACTTGGAGGGGCACAGATACGCAGTATTTT
D: TRBD2; size: .; V: TRBV7-8; J: TRBJ2-5; CDR3: CASSLAGSGSTETQYF; DNA: TGTGCCAGCAGCTTAGCGGGGAGCGGGAGTACGGAGACCCAGTACTTC
D: .; size: .; V: TRBV29-1; J: TRBJ2-2; CDR3: CSVSKAGKRTGELFF; DNA: TGCAGCGTATCGAAGGCAGGGAAACGCACCGGGGAGCTGTTTTTT
D: .; size: .; V: TRBV7-3; J: TRBJ1-1; CDR3: CASSLTGDTEAFF; DNA: TGTGCCAGCAGCTTAACAGGGGACACTGAAGCTTTCTTT
D: TRBD1; size: .; V: TRBV19; J: TRBJ2-5; CDR3: CASSISPSGGETQYF; DNA: TGTGCCAGTAGTATTTCCCCGTCAGGGGGAGAGACCCAGTACTTC
D: .; size: once; V: TRBV7-6; J: TRBJ2-7; CDR3: CASSLALNVGEQYF; DNA: TGTGCCAGCAGCTTAGCGCTCAACGTGGGGGAGCAGTACTTC
D: TRBD2; size: .; V: TRBV5-1; J: TRBJ2-3; CDR3: CASSLRRIAGGPVSDTQYF; DNA: TGCGCCAGCAGCCTACGGCGGATAGCGGGAGGGCCGGTCTCGGATACGCAGTATTTT
D: .; size: once; V: TRBV5-1; J: TRBJ2-5; CDR3: CATTDPDRGGETQYF; DNA: TGCGCCACCACAGATCCGGACCGGGGAGGCGAGACCCAGTACTTC
D: .; size: .; V: TRBV20-1; J: TRBJ1-4; CDR3: CSAAIDEKLFF; DNA: TGCAGTGCTGCAATTGATGAAAAACTGTTTTTT
D: TRBD1; size: .; V: TRBV6-5; J: TRBJ1-6; CDR3: CASSYGTVNYNSPLHF; DNA: TGTGCCAGCAGTTACGGGACAGTGAATTATAATTCACCCCTCCACTTT
D: .; size: few; V: TRBV7-9; J: TRBJ1-4; CDR3: CASSLGMVNNEKLFF; DNA: TGTGCCAGCAGCTTAGGGATGGTCAATAATGAAAAACTGTTTTTT
D: .; size: .; V: TRBV27; J: TRBJ2-3; CDR3: CASSLSPGLTDTQYF; DNA: TGTGCCAGCAGTTTATCCCCTGGACTCACAGATACGCAGTATTTT
D: .; size: .; V: TRBV5-1; J: TRBJ1-6; CDR3: CASSLEGGRATPIALHF; DNA: TGCGCCAGCAGCTTGGAAGGTGGCAGGGCCACCCCCATCGCCCTCCACTTT
D: .; size: .; V: TRBV27; J: TRBJ1-5; CDR3: CASSKGRGNQPQHF; DNA: TGTGCCAGCAGTAAGGGAAGGGGCAATCAGCCCCAGCATTTT
D: .; size: few; V: TRBV7-2; J: TRBJ2-6; CDR3: CASSLAPGRLRSGANVLTF; DNA: TGTGCCAGCAGCTTAGCGCCGGGCAGGCTCCGCTCTGGGGCCAACGTCCTGACTTTC
D: .; size: .; V: TRBV7-7; J: TRBJ1-1; CDR3: CASSLDANTEAFF; DNA: TGTGCTAGCAGCTTAGACGCGAACACTGAAGCTTTCTTT
D: TRBD2; size: .; V: TRBV27; J: TRBJ2-1; CDR3: CASLLTSGANEQFF; DNA: TGTGCCAGCCTGTTAACTAGCGGGGCCAATGAGCAGTTCTTC
D: TRBD1; size: once; V: TRBV19; J: TRBJ1-6; CDR3: CASSIGQGDGSYNSPLHF; DNA: TGTGCCAGTAGTATAGGACAGGGGGACGGATCCTATAATTCACCCCTCCACTTT
D: .; size: .; V: TRBV18; J: TRBJ1-1; CDR3: CASSQFRGGRDAEAFF; DNA: TGTGCCAGCTCACAATTCCGGGGAGGACGCGACGCTGAAGCTTTCTTT
D: TRBD1; size: .; V: TRBV14; J: TRBJ2-7; CDR3: CASSQDPRDRGHPYEQYF; DNA: TGTGCCAGCAGCCAAGATCCCCGGGACAGGGGGCATCCCTACGAGCAGTACTTC